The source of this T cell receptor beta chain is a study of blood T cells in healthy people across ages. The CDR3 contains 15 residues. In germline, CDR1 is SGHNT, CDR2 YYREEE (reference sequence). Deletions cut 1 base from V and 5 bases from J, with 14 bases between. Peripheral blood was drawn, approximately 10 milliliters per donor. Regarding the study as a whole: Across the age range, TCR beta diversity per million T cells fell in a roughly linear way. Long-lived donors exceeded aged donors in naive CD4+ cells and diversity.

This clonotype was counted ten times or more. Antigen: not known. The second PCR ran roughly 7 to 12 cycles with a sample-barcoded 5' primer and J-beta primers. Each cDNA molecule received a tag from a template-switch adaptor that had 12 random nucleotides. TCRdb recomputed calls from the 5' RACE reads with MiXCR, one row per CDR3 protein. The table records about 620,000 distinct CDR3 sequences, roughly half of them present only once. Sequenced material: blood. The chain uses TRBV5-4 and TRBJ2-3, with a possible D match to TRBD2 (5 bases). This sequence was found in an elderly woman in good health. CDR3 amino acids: CASSLNTGSGDTQYF. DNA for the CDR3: TGTGCCAGCAGCTTGAATACGGGGAGTGGAGATACGCAGTATTTT.